Each of the 20 T cell receptor beta chains below was sequenced from the same sample in a study of Ad26.COV2.S vaccination and SARS-CoV-2 variants. Treatment of the sample: some 19 received Ad26.COV2.S at low or high dose, single or two shots; 5 received placebo; per-sample allocation not given. Sampling was performed 63 days after the first vaccine or placebo injection. Produced via immunoSEQ multiplex PCR; TCRdb's table is partial and in-frame only. The data hold approximately 250,000 clones, with around 90% observed a single time. Material: peripheral blood, obtained in a trial of Ad26.COV2.S vaccine versus placebo. The receptors come from a person aged 18 to 65 who received the Ad26.COV2.S COVID-19 vaccine or a placebo.

This chain uses TRBV7-9 with TRBJ1-1, with a weak D call TRBD1 (5 bases). The V end was cut by 1 base, the J end by 5 bases, with 14 bases between. The germline gives CDR1 SEHNR, CDR2 FQNEAQ (reference sequence). The CDR3 consists of 15 residues. Here the CDR3 DNA reads TGTGCCAGCAGCTTAGGGGCAGGGAAAGGAACTGAAGCTTTCTTT. This codes for CASSLGAGKGTEAFF.

Concerning this clone itself: In the same sample, other DNA sequences code for this CDR3. The rearrangement joins TRBV20-1 to TRBJ2-7; D unclear. Germline CDR1 is DFQATT and CDR2 is SNEGSKA (reference sequence). Trimming left V 0 bases short and J 3 bases short, with 3 bases between. The length of the CDR3 is 11 residues. The CDR3 reads CSARDSYEQYF. In DNA, the CDR3 is TGCAGTGCTAGAGACAGCTACGAGCAGTACTTC.

The chain joins TRBV20-1 to TRBJ2-7; 7 bases fit TRBD1. Unmatched junction bases numbered 4, after V lost 6 bases and J lost 5 bases. This CDR3 is built from 11 residues. Germline loops: CDR1 DFQATT, CDR2 SNEGSKA (reference sequence). The CDR3 region is CSAQQGNEQYV. The CDR3 bases are TGCAGTGCGCAACAGGGGAACGAGCAGTACGTC.

The chain couples TRBV5-1 to TRBJ1-2; TRBD1 might be the D (5 bases). CDR3 length: 13 amino acids. Germline CDR1 reads SGHRS; CDR2 reads YFSETQ. V gave up 0 bases and J gave up 8 bases, with 11 bases separating them. Here the CDR3 DNA reads TGCGCCAGCAGCTTGGCCAGGGACTCCGGCTACACCTTC. As protein: CASSLARDSGYTF. Full variable domain (outside the CDR3, taken from reference TRBV5-1 and TRBJ1-2): KAGVTQTPRYLIKTRGQQVTLSCSPISGHRSVSWYQQTPGQGLQFLFEYFSETQRNKGNFPGRFSGRQFSNSRSEMNVSTLELGDSALYLCASSLARDSGYTFGSGTRLTVV.

V usage is TRBV5-6 and J usage is TRBJ1-5; D gene ambiguous. V lost 4 bases and J lost 3, with 14 bases in between. The CDR3 runs to 15 residues. Germline assignment: CDR1 SGHDT and CDR2 YYEEEE. The CDR3 region is CASSRIAGDNQPQHF. In DNA, the CDR3 is TGTGCCAGCAGCCGTATCGCTGGGGACAATCAGCCCCAGCATTTT.

This chain uses TRBV5-1 with TRBJ1-1, with a weak D call TRBD1 (5 bases). Trimming stripped 3 bases from V and 4 bases from J, with 13 bases between. The V gene's germline CDR1 is SGHRS and CDR2 YFSETQ. The CDR3 has 14 amino acids. CDR3 DNA: TGCGCCAGCAGCTGGAGGGACGGGGGCACTGAAGCTTTCTTT. Amino acids: CASSWRDGGTEAFF.

V is TRBV3-1 (or the pseudogene TRBV3-2) and J is TRBJ2-5; 9 bases are shared with TRBD2. The CDR3 is made up of 18 amino acids. Germline values: CDR1 LGHDT, CDR2 YNNKEL (reference sequence). Trimming removed 2 bases from V and 3 bases from J; junction bases left unmatched: 13. The CDR3 reads CASSQMSGRPKLEETQYF. The CDR3 region has the DNA TGTGCCAGCAGCCAAATGAGCGGGAGGCCAAAATTGGAAGAGACCCAGTACTTC.

This clone was recorded a few times. This rearrangement joins TRBV7-3 to TRBJ1-6; no firm D call. With 0 bases removed from V and 6 bases from J, the gap between germline ends came to 9 bases. CDR3 length: 15 residues. Germline CDR1 reads SGHTA; CDR2 reads FQGTGA. CDR3 loop: CASSLTGRTNSPLHF. In DNA, the CDR3 is TGTGCCAGCAGCTTAACAGGTCGGACTAATTCACCCCTCCACTTT.

The chain employs TRBV7-2 and TRBJ1-5; TRBD1 is a possible D gene (5 bases). Germline-derived CDR1 and CDR2 are SGHTA and FQGNSA. The CDR3 loop spans 13 amino acids. Trimming stripped 10 bases from V and 0 bases from J, with 10 bases between. The CDR3 DNA reads as TGTGCCACGGGGCGGGATAGCAATCAGCCCCAGCATTTT. As protein: CATGRDSNQPQHF.

The rearrangement uses TRBV4-3 and TRBJ2-4; no clear D. This CDR3 comprises 13 residues. CDR1 LGHNA and CDR2 YSLEER come from the germline V gene. Trimming stripped 1 base from V and 4 bases from J, with 5 bases between. CDR3 DNA: TGCGCCAGCAGCCAAGGAACAAAAAACATTCAGTACTTC. Amino acid sequence: CASSQGTKNIQYF.

The rearrangement joins TRBV12-5 to TRBJ1-5; D uncertain. V gave up 7 bases and J gave up 5 bases, with 21 bases separating them. The CDR3 is made up of 16 amino acids. The germline CDR1 and CDR2 sequences are LGHNT and FRNRAP. CDR3 loop: CASALPEPGRDQPQHF. The CDR3 DNA follows: TGTGCTAGTGCTCTTCCGGAGCCCGGTCGAGATCAGCCCCAGCATTTT.

This chain uses TRBV6-2 or TRBV6-3 with TRBJ1-2, with 8 bases identical to TRBD1. Germline V CDR1 and CDR2: MNHEY, SVGEGT. V gave up 5 bases and J gave up 0 bases; unmatched junction bases: 8. The CDR3 contains 16 residues. The CDR3 nucleotides are TGTGCCAGCAGTACCAACAGGGGGTCAGCTAACTATGGCTACACCTTC. Its protein is CASSTNRGSANYGYTF.

CDR3 in DNA: TGCGCCAGCAGCAAGGGACAGGGCCGAGATACGCAGTATTTT. The encoded protein is CASSKGQGRDTQYF. The chain has TRBV5-1 and TRBJ2-3; 9 bases match TRBD1. The trim removed 4 bases at V and 5 bases at J, leaving 5 bases unmatched. CDR3 size: 14 residues. Germline-derived CDR1 and CDR2 are SGHRS and YFSETQ.

The V and J genes are TRBV7-9 and TRBJ1-2; TRBD1 might be the D (6 bases). There are 15 residues in the CDR3. The V end lost 5 bases, the J end lost 3 bases, and 16 bases lay between the germline ends. Germline assignment: CDR1 SEHNR and CDR2 FQNEAQ (reference sequence). The CDR3 here is CASSPEPRGDYGYTF. CDR3 nucleotide sequence: TGTGCCAGCAGCCCCGAGCCGAGGGGGGACTATGGCTACACCTTC.

This clone was seen more than once but under ten times. This same CDR3 is encoded by further DNA sequences in the sample. This sequence joins TRBV18 and TRBJ1-5, with no clear D. Trimming left V 2 bases short and J 5 bases short, with 7 bases between. The CDR3 consists of 13 residues. The germline V gene has CDR1 KGHSH and CDR2 LQKENI. The CDR3 reads CASSPGRDQPQHF. CDR3 coding DNA: TGTGCCAGCTCACCAGGGAGGGATCAGCCCCAGCATTTT. Full variable domain (rest looked up from reference TRBV18 and TRBJ1-5): NAGVMQNPRHLVRRRGQEARLRCSPMKGHSHVYWYRQLPEEGLKFMVYLQKENIIDESGMPKERFSAEFPKEGPSILRIQQVVRGDSAAYFCASSPGRDQPQHFGDGTRLSIL.

The chain joins TRBV7-3 to TRBJ2-1; 13 nucleotides align to TRBD2. The ends lost 5 bases at V and 2 bases at J; junction bases unmatched: 12. The CDR3 loop spans 19 amino acids. The germline gives CDR1 SGHTA, CDR2 FQGTGA. The CDR3 bases are TGTGCCAGCAGCCGCGGACTAGCGGGAGACGGAGGGCCCTACAATGAGCAGTTCTTC. Its translation is CASSRGLAGDGGPYNEQFF.

V and J are TRBV4-1 and TRBJ2-1; D remains unclear. The V end lost 2 bases, the J end lost 7 bases, and 6 bases lay between the germline ends. The CDR3 is made up of 12 amino acids. Germline values: CDR1 MGHRA, CDR2 YSYEKL. The CDR3 sequence is CASSQSANEQFF. In DNA form, the CDR3 reads TGCGCCAGCAGCCAATCAGCGAATGAGCAGTTCTTC.

The chain uses TRBV7-2 and TRBJ2-1; 13 positions match TRBD2. With 5 bases clipped from V and 9 bases from J, the junction kept 4 bases outside the gene matches. The CDR3 covers 14 residues. In germline, CDR1 is SGHTA, CDR2 FQGNSA. DNA of the CDR3: TGTGCCAGCAGCAAGGGACTAGCGGGGAGTGAGCAGTTCTTC. Amino acids: CASSKGLAGSEQFF. Full variable domain (missing parts from reference TRBV7-2 and TRBJ2-1): GAGVSQSPSNKVTEKGKDVELRCDPISGHTALYWYRQSLGQGLEFLIYFQGNSAPDKSGLPSDRFSAERTGGSVSTLTIQRTQQEDSAVYLCASSKGLAGSEQFFGPGTRLTVL.

The rearrangement joins TRBV11-2 to TRBJ1-4; possibly TRBD1 for D (5 bases). The CDR3 consists of 16 residues. Germline V gives CDR1 SGHAT, CDR2 FQNNGV. Trimming removed 1 base from V and 0 bases from J, with 9 bases in between. The CDR3 bases are TGTGCCAGCAGCTTAGGACAGTCGGCAACTAATGAAAAACTGTTTTTT. Translating gives CASSLGQSATNEKLFF.

This chain connects TRBV27 to TRBJ2-7; 9 bases are a match to TRBD2. The CDR3 totals 14 residues. The junction had 4 bases not matched to a gene; V was cut back by 5 bases and J by 2 bases. The germline V gene encodes CDR1 MNHEY and CDR2 SMNVEV (reference sequence). The DNA for the CDR3 is TGTGCCAGCAGTACTGCGGGAGGGCCCTACGAGCAGTACGTC. It encodes CASSTAGGPYEQYV.